Listed below are T cell receptor beta chains from one sample, sequenced in a study of T-cell memory formation after mild COVID-19. Via MiXCR, TCRdb re-called the 5' RACE reads, giving one row per CDR3 protein. The sample yields roughly 300,000 distinct CDR3 sequences, approximately 8.4% seen once. The sequencing input was PBMCs or a T cell subset sorted from them (not recorded which). Source of these receptors: a man aged 18 to 30 who had mild COVID-19 (a few samples of this study predate the infection). Cell type and time point are not known. The CDR3 runs from the conserved cysteine through the conserved F or W. The D gene is left open where the match is weak. Not all rows give a size; the values are once, few, many and, for expanded clones, a class.

TRBD1	TRBJ2-7	TRBV6-5	many	TGTGCCAGCACTTCCAGGGGGCCCTCCTACGAGCAGTACTTC	CASTSRGPSYEQYF
-	TRBJ2-3	TRBV3-1	-	TGTGCCAGCACCCTCACAGCTAGCACAGATACGCAGTATTTT	CASTLTASTDTQYF
TRBD2	TRBJ2-7	TRBV5-1	few	TGCGCCAGCAGCGATCGACTAGCGGGGAGCTACGAGCAGTACTTC	CASSDRLAGSYEQYF
-	TRBJ1-3	TRBV5-1	few	TGCGCCAGCAGCTTGGAAGCCCAGGGATCTGGAAACACCATATATTTT	CASSLEAQGSGNTIYF
-	TRBJ2-2	TRBV4-3	few	TGCGCCAGCAGCCAGGGGCCGAACACCGGGGAGCTGTTTTTT	CASSQGPNTGELFF
-	TRBJ2-3	TRBV5-1	few	TGCGCCAGCAGCTTTCAGGGATGGCCAGATACGCAGTATTTT	CASSFQGWPDTQYF
-	TRBJ2-5	TRBV5-6	-	TGTGCCAGCAGCTTGGAGGGCCTTGGGCGGCTGCTCCAGACCCAGTACTTC	CASSLEGLGRLLQTQYF
TRBD2	TRBJ2-1	TRBV20-1	few	TGCAGTGCTAGAGGTGGGACTAGCGGCCGGGATGAGCAGTTCTTC	CSARGGTSGRDEQFF
TRBD1	TRBJ1-1	TRBV9	-	TGTGCCAGCAGCCACATCGACAGGGGGAACACTGAAGCTTTCTTT	CASSHIDRGNTEAFF
-	TRBJ1-1	TRBV20-1	-	TGCAGTGCTAGAGATCAGGGGAAGGGTAATGAAGCTTTCTTT	CSARDQGKGNEAFF
-	TRBJ1-2	TRBV20-1	-	TGCAGTGCTAGCTCACAGGGAATAGATGGCTACACCTTC	CSASSQGIDGYTF
-	TRBJ2-7	TRBV19	-	TGTGCCAGTAGTGTGCAGGGATGGGGGCTCGAGCAGTACTTC	CASSVQGWGLEQYF
TRBD1	TRBJ1-1	TRBV12-3/TRBV12-4	many	TGTGCCAGCAGTGCGACAGGGACCACTGAAGCTTTCTTT	CASSATGTTEAFF
TRBD1	TRBJ2-1	TRBV7-9	-	TGTGCCAGCAGCTCGACAGGGTTGGATGAGCAGTTCTTC	CASSSTGLDEQFF
-	TRBJ1-5	TRBV12-3/TRBV12-4	-	TGTGCCAGCAGTTTCGGAGGCCGGCAGCCCCAGCATTTT	CASSFGGRQPQHF
TRBD1	TRBJ1-1	TRBV18	few	TGTGCCAGCTCACCACCACGACAGGGTGACACTGAAGCTTTCTTT	CASSPPRQGDTEAFF
TRBD1	TRBJ2-1	TRBV6-5	-	TGTGCCAGCAGCCCCGACAGGGGGTATAGGGATGAGCAGTTCTTC	CASSPDRGYRDEQFF
-	TRBJ2-6	TRBV7-9	few	TGTGCCAGCAGCCCGTCCGGGAGCGGGGCCAACGTCCTGACTTTC	CASSPSGSGANVLTF
-	TRBJ1-2	TRBV4-1	-	TGCGCCAGCAGCCCGGGAACGGGCCTTTCGGGCTACACCTTC	CASSPGTGLSGYTF
TRBD1	TRBJ1-1	TRBV20-1	-	TGCAGTGCTGGGGGACAGTACACTGAAGCTTTCTTT	CSAGGQYTEAFF
TRBD2	TRBJ2-5	TRBV6-5	few	TGTGCCAGCAGGGGACTAGCGGCTCTGGGGTCCCAGTACTTC	CASRGLAALGSQYF
-	TRBJ2-4	TRBV5-4	many	TGTGCCAGCAGCACCGCTACTAGCCCCCGTTCCCAGTACTTC	CASSTATSPRSQYF
-	TRBJ1-2	TRBV7-2	few	TGTGCCAGCAGCTTAGGACAGGCAAAGGGCTACACCTTC	CASSLGQAKGYTF
-	TRBJ2-7	TRBV4-1	-	TGCGCCAGCAGCCACAGGGAAGCGTACGAGCAGTACTTC	CASSHREAYEQYF
-	TRBJ2-3	TRBV5-1	few	TGCGCCAGCAGCTTGGGAGCGGACAGCAGCACAGATACGCAGTATTTT	CASSLGADSSTDTQYF
-	TRBJ2-7	TRBV18	-	TGTGCCAGCTCACCAAACTGGAACGAGCAGTACTTC	CASSPNWNEQYF
-	TRBJ1-1	TRBV30	many	TGTGCCTGGTTGGGGGGTGAAGCTTTCTTT	CAWLGGEAFF
TRBD1	TRBJ1-4	TRBV20-1	-	TGCAGTGCTAGAGATCTCCAGGGGGCTGCAACTAATGAAAAACTGTTTTTT	CSARDLQGAATNEKLFF
-	TRBJ1-5	TRBV11-2	-	TGTGCCAGCAGCCTAGGGGGTTTGAGCAATCAGCCCCAGCATTTT	CASSLGGLSNQPQHF
-	TRBJ1-1	TRBV5-1	-	TGCGCCAGCAGCGATCTTGTGAGGCCTTCCACTGAAGCTTTCTTT	CASSDLVRPSTEAFF
-	TRBJ2-7	TRBV9	few	TGTGCCAGCAGCGCCTCAGTTTCAAGCTCCTACGAGCAGTACTTC	CASSASVSSSYEQYF
TRBD1	TRBJ2-4	TRBV5-1	few	TGCGCCAGCAGCTTGGCGAGGTGGGGACAGGGAGGCATTCAGTACTTC	CASSLARWGQGGIQYF
-	TRBJ1-1	TRBV6-1	few	TGTGCCAGCAACCTAGGGGAGGCAAACACTGAAGCTTTCTTT	CASNLGEANTEAFF
-	TRBJ1-2	TRBV7-9	many	TGTGCCAGCAGTTCGGACAGCTATGGCTACACCTTC	CASSSDSYGYTF
-	TRBJ2-5	TRBV7-8	-	TGTGCCAGCAGCATTACCGCGTCCCAAGAGACCCAGTACTTC	CASSITASQETQYF
-	TRBJ1-4	TRBV19	few	TGTGCCAGTAGACCATCGGGACCCCAAAAACTGTTTTTT	CASRPSGPQKLFF
-	TRBJ2-6	TRBV9	few	TGTGCCAGCAGCGAGAGCTCTGGGGCCAACGTCCTGACTTTC	CASSESSGANVLTF
-	TRBJ1-1	TRBV20-1	-	TGCAGTGCTAGTGGGGACGTGAACACTGAAGCTTTCTTT	CSASGDVNTEAFF
-	TRBJ2-5	TRBV5-4	few	TGTGCCAGCAGCTTATCAATGGGCCGGGAGACCCAGTACTTC	CASSLSMGRETQYF
-	TRBJ1-1	TRBV7-9	few	TGTGCCAGCAGCTTAGTCTTTGAGAACACTGAAGCTTTCTTT	CASSLVFENTEAFF
-	TRBJ2-5	TRBV7-9	-	TGTGCCAGCAGCTTAGCGTTGGGGGCCTGGAAAGAGACCCAGTACTTC	CASSLALGAWKETQYF